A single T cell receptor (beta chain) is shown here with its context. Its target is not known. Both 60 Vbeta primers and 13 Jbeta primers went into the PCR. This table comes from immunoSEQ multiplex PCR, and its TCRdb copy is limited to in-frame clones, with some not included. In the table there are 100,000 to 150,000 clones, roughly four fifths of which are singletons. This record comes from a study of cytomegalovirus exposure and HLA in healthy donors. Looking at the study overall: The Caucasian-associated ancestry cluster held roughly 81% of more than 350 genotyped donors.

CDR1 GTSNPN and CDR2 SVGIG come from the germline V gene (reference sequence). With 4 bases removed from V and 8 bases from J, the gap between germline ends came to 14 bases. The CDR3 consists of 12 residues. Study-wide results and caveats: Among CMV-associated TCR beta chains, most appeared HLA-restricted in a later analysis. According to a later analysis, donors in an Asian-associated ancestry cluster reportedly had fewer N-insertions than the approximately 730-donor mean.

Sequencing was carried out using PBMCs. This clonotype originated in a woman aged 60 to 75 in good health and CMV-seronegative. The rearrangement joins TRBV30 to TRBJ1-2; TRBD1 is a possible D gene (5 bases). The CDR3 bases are TGTGCCTGGATGGTAGGGGTGGGAGGCTACACCTTC. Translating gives CAWMVGVGGYTF.